A single sample gave rise to the 7 T cell receptor beta chains below, sequenced in a study of CXCR3-negative and CXCR3-positive naive CD8 T cells. 5' RACE that incorporated UMI labels was used to prepare the TRB cDNA libraries. TCRdb reprocessed the 5' RACE reads, with one entry per CDR3 protein and no DNA. The sample has over 40,000 distinct CDR3 sequences, and its top ten clones hold around 1.9%. The sequenced sample was naive CXCR3- CD8+ T cells from blood. Indicated subset: CD45RO-CCR7+CD27+CD95- naive CD8+ T cells lacking CXCR3 (TNR3-). These receptor sequences come from a human donor in good health. Some clones in this sample may be carry-over from other donors' samples.

The chain combines TRBV18 with TRBJ2-7; with no DNA, the TCRdb D assignment of TRBD2 cannot be verified. Germline V CDR1 and CDR2: KGHSH, LQKENI. This CDR3 contains 16 residues. The CDR3 sequence: CASSRYETSGAYEQYF.

The chain employs TRBV7-9 and TRBJ1-2; TCRdb calls TRBD1, which cannot be checked without DNA. The CDR3 is made up of 14 amino acids. The germline gives CDR1 SEHNR, CDR2 FQNEAQ (reference sequence). CDR3 amino acids: CASSKTPSCYGYTF.

V usage is TRBV29-1 and J usage is TRBJ2-3; TCRdb's assignment of TRBD1 cannot be checked, as there is no DNA. The CDR3 covers 13 residues. Germline V gives CDR1 SQVTM, CDR2 ANQGSEA. The CDR3 region is CSVRDSISDTQYF.

V and J are TRBV30 and TRBJ2-7. Germline V CDR1 and CDR2: GTSNPN, SVGIG (reference sequence). The CDR3 loop spans 14 amino acids. The CDR3 sequence: CAWSDSGGPYEQYF.

The V and J genes are TRBV6-4 and TRBJ2-3; TCRdb lists TRBD2, though no DNA is available to test this call. Germline loops: CDR1 MRHNA, CDR2 SNTAGT. CDR3 length: 15 amino acids. CDR3: CASSVKAGGTDTQYF.

The CDR3 is CASSLIGGYGNQPQHF. The rearrangement links TRBV27 to TRBJ1-5; TCRdb's D call, TRBD1, is unchecked because there is no DNA. This CDR3 has 16 residues. Germline V gene sequence: CDR1 MNHEY, CDR2 SMNVEV (reference sequence).

V usage is TRBV2 and J usage is TRBJ1-1. The CDR3 contains 14 residues. The V gene's germline CDR1 is SNHLY and CDR2 FYNNEI. CDR3 residues: CASSIGLRGTEAFF.